The present T cell receptor (beta chain) was sequenced within a study of T cell repertoires in cytomegalovirus infection. Turning to the study itself: Recently described HLA-C-restricted plus well-studied HLA-B-restricted CMV epitopes were used.

A note on this clonotype: Antigen specificity is unknown.

With 1 base clipped from V and 5 bases from J, the junction kept 4 bases outside the gene matches. Germline values: CDR1 DFQATT, CDR2 SNEGSKA (reference sequence). CDR3 length: 13 amino acids. TCRdb re-analysed the reads in MiXCR, keeping a single row per CDR3 protein. The sample has about 310,000 distinct CDR3 sequences, 20% to 30% seen once. The rearrangement uses TRBV20-1 and TRBJ2-5; 7 nucleotides agree with TRBD1. Material: cultured PBMCs, obtained from culture after CMV antigen stimulation. The clonotype comes from a human donor in good health (CMV status not recorded). Some clones in this sample may be carry-over from other donors' samples. The CDR3 spells CSARVTGVETQYF. Written as DNA, the CDR3 is TGCAGTGCTAGAGTCACAGGGGTGGAGACCCAGTACTTC.